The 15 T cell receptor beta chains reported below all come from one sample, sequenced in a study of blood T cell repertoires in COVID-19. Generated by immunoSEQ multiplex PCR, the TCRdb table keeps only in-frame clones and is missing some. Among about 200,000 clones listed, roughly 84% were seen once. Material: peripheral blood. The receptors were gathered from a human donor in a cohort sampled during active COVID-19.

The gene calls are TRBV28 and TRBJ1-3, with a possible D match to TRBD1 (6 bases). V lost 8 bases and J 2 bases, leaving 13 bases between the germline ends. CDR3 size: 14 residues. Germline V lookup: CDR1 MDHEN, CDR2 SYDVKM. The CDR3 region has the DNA TGTGCCAGCTTCACCAGGGGTCCTGGAAACACCATATATTTT. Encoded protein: CASFTRGPGNTIYF.

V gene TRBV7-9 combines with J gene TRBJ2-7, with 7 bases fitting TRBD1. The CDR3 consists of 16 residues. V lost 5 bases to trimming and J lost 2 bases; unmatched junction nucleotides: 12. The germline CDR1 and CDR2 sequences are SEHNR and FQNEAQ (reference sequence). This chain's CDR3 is CASSPGPGQPPYEQYF. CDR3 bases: TGTGCCAGCAGCCCGGGTCCGGGACAGCCTCCCTACGAGCAGTACTTC.

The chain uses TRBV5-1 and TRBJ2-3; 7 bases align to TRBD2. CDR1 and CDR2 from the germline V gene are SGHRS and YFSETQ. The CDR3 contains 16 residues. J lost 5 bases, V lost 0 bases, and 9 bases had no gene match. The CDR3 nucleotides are TGCGCCAGCAGCTTGGCCCAACTCCCGGGAGGAGATACGCAGTATTTT. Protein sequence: CASSLAQLPGGDTQYF. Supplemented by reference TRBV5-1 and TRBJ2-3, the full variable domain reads KAGVTQTPRYLIKTRGQQVTLSCSPISGHRSVSWYQQTPGQGLQFLFEYFSETQRNKGNFPGRFSGRQFSNSRSEMNVSTLELGDSALYLCASSLAQLPGGDTQYFGPGTRLTVL.

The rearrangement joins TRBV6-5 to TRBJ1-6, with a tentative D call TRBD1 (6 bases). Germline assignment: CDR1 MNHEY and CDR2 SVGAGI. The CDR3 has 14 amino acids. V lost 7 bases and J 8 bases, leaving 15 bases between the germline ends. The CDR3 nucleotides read TGTGCCAGCACCTCGCAGGGGCGTGATTCACCCCTCCACTTT. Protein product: CASTSQGRDSPLHF.

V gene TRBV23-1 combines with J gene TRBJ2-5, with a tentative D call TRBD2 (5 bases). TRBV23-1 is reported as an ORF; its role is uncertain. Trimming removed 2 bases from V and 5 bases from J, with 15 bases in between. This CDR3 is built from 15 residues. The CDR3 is CASSQRDDATETQYF. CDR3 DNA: TGCGCCAGCAGTCAACGGGATGATGCGACCGAGACCCAGTACTTC.

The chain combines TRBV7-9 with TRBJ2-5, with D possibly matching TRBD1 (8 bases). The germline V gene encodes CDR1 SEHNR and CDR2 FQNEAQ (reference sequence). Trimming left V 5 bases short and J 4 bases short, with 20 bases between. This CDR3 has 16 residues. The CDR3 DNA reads TGTGCCAGCAGCCCCTTTAGGACAGGGAGGGGAGAGACCCAGTACTTC. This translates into CASSPFRTGRGETQYF.

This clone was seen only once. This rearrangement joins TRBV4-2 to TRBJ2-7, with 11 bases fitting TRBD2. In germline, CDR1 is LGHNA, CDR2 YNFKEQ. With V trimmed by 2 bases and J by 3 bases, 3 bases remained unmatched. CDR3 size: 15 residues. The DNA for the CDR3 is TGTGCCAGCAGCCAACAGACTAGCGGGATCTACGAGCAGTACTTC. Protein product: CASSQQTSGIYEQYF.

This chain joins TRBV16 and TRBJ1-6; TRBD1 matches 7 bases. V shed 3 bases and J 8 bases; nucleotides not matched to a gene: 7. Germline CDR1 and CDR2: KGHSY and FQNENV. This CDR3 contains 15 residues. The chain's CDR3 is CASSQAGTAYSPLHF. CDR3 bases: TGTGCCAGCAGCCAGGCCGGGACAGCTTATTCACCCCTCCACTTT. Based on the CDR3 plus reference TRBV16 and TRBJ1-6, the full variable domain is GEEVAQTPKHLVRGEGQKAKLYCAPIKGHSYVFWYQQVLKNEFKFLISFQNENVFDETGMPKERFSAKCLPNSPCSLEIQATKLEDSAVYFCASSQAGTAYSPLHFGNGTRLTVT.

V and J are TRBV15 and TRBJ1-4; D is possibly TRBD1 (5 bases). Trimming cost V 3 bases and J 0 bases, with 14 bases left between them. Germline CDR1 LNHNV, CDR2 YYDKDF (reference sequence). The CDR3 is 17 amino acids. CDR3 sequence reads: CATSSDSGLATNEKLFF. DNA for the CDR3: TGTGCCACCAGCAGTGACAGCGGGCTTGCAACTAATGAAAAACTGTTTTTT.

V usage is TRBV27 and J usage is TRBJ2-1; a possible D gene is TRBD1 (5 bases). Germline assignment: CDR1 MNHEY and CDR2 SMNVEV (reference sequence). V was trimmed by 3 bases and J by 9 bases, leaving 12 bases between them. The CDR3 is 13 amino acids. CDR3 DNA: TGTGCCAGCAGTTTTGCCAGCCAGGGTGAGCAGTTCTTC. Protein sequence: CASSFASQGEQFF.

CDR3 in DNA: TGCGCCAGCAGCTTGGCTACAGGGTACCAAGAGACCCAGTACTTC. Translated: CASSLATGYQETQYF. V and J are TRBV5-1 and TRBJ2-5; a possible D gene is TRBD1 (6 bases). There are 15 residues in the CDR3. From germline, CDR1 is SGHRS and CDR2 YFSETQ. Trimming shortened V by 0 bases and J by 0 bases, and 9 bases separated the two germline ends.

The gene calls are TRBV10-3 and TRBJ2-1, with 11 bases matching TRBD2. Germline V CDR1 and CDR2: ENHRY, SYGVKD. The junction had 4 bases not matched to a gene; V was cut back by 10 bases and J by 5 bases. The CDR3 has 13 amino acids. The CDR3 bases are TGTGCCACCAAGACTAGCGGGGACAATGAGCAGTTCTTC. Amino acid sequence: CATKTSGDNEQFF.

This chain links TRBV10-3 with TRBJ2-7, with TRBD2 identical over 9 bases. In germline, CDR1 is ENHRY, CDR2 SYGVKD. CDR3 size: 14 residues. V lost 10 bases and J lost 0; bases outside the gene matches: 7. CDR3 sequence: CATAGTSISYEQYV. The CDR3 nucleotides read TGTGCCACCGCCGGGACTAGCATCTCCTACGAGCAGTACGTC.

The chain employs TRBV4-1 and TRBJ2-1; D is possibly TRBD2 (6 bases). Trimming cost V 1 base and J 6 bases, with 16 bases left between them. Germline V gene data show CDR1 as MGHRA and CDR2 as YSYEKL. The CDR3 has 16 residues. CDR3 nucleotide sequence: TGCGCCAGCAGCCAAGCCAGGACGAATAGCGGCAATGAGCAGTTCTTC. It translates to CASSQARTNSGNEQFF.

The CDR3 region has the DNA TGTGCCAGCAGCGTAGACACATACCCCACAGATACGCAGTATTTT. It specifies CASSVDTYPTDTQYF. The gene calls are TRBV9 and TRBJ2-3; D call uncertain. Germline CDR1 reads SGDLS; CDR2 reads YYNGEE. The CDR3 covers 15 residues. Trimming removed 0 bases from V and 2 bases from J, with 10 bases in between.